Below are 13 T cell receptor beta chains sequenced from a single sample in a study of response to subunit inactivated influenza vaccine. TCRdb reprocessed the RT-PCR reads via MiXCR and lists one record per CDR3 protein. The data show 200,000 to 250,000 distinct CDR3 sequences, 12% seen once. The source material was non-naive T cells sorted from PBMCs, sampled roughly 15 days before vaccination. The receptors come from a man aged 50-59 years who received an inactivated influenza vaccine.

The chain links TRBV6-5 to TRBJ2-5; 9 bases line up with TRBD2. Germline CDR1 reads MNHEY; CDR2 reads SVGAGI. The CDR3 is 16 amino acids. J lost 0 bases, V lost 2 bases, and 4 bases had no gene match. This CDR3 is CASSYDASGDQETQYF. In nucleotides, the CDR3 is TGTGCCAGCAGTTACGATGCTAGCGGGGACCAAGAGACCCAGTACTTC.

The chain couples TRBV6-2 or TRBV6-3 to TRBJ2-1, with 9 nucleotides matching TRBD2. Trimming removed 7 bases from V and 6 bases from J; junction bases left unmatched: 10. Germline values: CDR1 MNHEY, CDR2 SVGEGT. The CDR3 runs to 15 residues. In nucleotides, the CDR3 is TGTGCCAGCAAGGCGGCGGGGGGGCCTGGCAATGAGCAGTTCTTC. Translating it yields CASKAAGGPGNEQFF.

The V call is TRBV24-1, the J call TRBJ2-1; TRBD2 matches at 8 bases. V dropped 7 bases and J dropped 4; count of bases not matched to a gene: 2. Germline V gene lookup returns CDR1 KGHDR and CDR2 SFDVKD. The CDR3 covers 13 residues. The CDR3, as DNA: TGTGCCACCAGAGGCGGGGGGTACAATGAGCAGTTCTTC. It translates to CATRGGGYNEQFF.

This clonotype was recorded at least ten times. The gene calls are TRBV20-1 and TRBJ2-1; tentatively, D is TRBD2 (6 bases). Germline assignment: CDR1 DFQATT and CDR2 SNEGSKA (reference sequence). Trimming removed 0 bases from V and 6 bases from J, with 12 bases in between. The length of the CDR3 is 14 residues. CDR3 in amino acids: CSARDWGGINEQFF. In DNA form, the CDR3 reads TGCAGTGCTAGAGATTGGGGCGGGATCAATGAGCAGTTCTTC.

This clonotype appeared many times. The chain joins TRBV29-1 to TRBJ1-2; no clear D gene. Trimming stripped 4 bases from V and 1 base from J, with 10 bases between. The CDR3 consists of 13 residues. Germline CDR1 reads SQVTM; CDR2 reads ANQGSEA. For the CDR3, the DNA is TGCAGCGTTGCAGGCGAGCTTAACTATGGCTACACCTTC. Its translation is CSVAGELNYGYTF.

The chain carries TRBV5-6 and TRBJ2-7; D not certain. CDR3 length equals 15 residues. Germline loops: CDR1 SGHDT, CDR2 YYEEEE. Trimming cost V 0 bases and J 4 bases, with 14 bases left between them. The DNA of the CDR3 is TGTGCCAGCAGCTTGGCTGTTCCGGCGATTTACGAGCAGTACTTC. Amino acids: CASSLAVPAIYEQYF.

This clonotype was observed at least ten times. DNA for the CDR3: TGTGCCAGCAGCCGGACAGGGATGGGCAAAGAGACCCAGTACTTC. Translation: CASSRTGMGKETQYF. This chain links TRBV6-2 or TRBV6-3 with TRBJ2-5; 8 nucleotides align to TRBD1. Trimming removed 6 bases from V and 3 bases from J; junction bases left unmatched: 9. The CDR3 is made up of 15 amino acids. Germline CDR1 MNHEY, CDR2 SVGEGT.

The chain uses TRBV2 and TRBJ1-1, with D hard to call. V lost 6 bases to trimming and J lost 1 base, with 12 bases between them. The CDR3 length is 14 residues. The V gene's germline CDR1 is SNHLY and CDR2 FYNNEI. The CDR3 sequence is CASSYYGENTEAFF. The CDR3 DNA is TGTGCCAGCAGCTACTACGGGGAGAACACTGAAGCTTTCTTT.

This clonotype turned up a few times. This chain joins TRBV7-8 and TRBJ2-1; 10 bases agree with TRBD2. The V and J ends lost 5 bases and 4 bases, in that order; junction bases with no gene match: 5. The CDR3 extends over 15 amino acids. The germline V gene encodes CDR1 SGHVS and CDR2 FQNEAQ. CDR3 nucleotide sequence: TGTGCCAGCAGCCCGGGACTAGCGAGGTACAATGAGCAGTTCTTC. Its protein is CASSPGLARYNEQFF.

The chain couples TRBV20-1 to TRBJ2-5; 8 positions match TRBD2. V gave up 6 bases and J gave up 0 bases; unmatched junction bases: 9. CDR3 size: 15 residues. From germline, CDR1 is DFQATT and CDR2 SNEGSKA (reference sequence). The CDR3 DNA reads TGCAGTGCAAAGAAGGCGGGGGGTAACCAAGAGACCCAGTACTTC. This codes for CSAKKAGGNQETQYF.

Regarding this clonotype: A read error is possible here, since a much larger clone lies one base away. The CDR3 protein is CASSEQNTGELFF. Here the CDR3 DNA reads TGTGCCAGCAGTGAACAGAACACCGGGGAGCTGTTTTTT. The genes are TRBV25-1 and TRBJ2-2, with D uncertain. The CDR3 extends over 13 amino acids. V was shortened by 2 bases and J by 1 base, with 2 bases between the two germline ends. Germline values: CDR1 MGHDK, CDR2 SYGVNS.

The V call is TRBV4-3, the J call TRBJ2-7, with D perhaps being TRBD1 or TRBD2 (5 bases each). The germline V and J ends were trimmed by 3 bases and 6 bases, with 12 bases remaining between them. CDR3 length: 13 amino acids. CDR1 and CDR2 (germline): LGHNA, YSLEER. CDR3 nucleotide sequence: TGCGCCAGCAGCCACATTGGGGGATTCGAGCAGTACTTC. Encoded protein: CASSHIGGFEQYF.

V usage is TRBV12-3 or TRBV12-4 and J usage is TRBJ2-5; TRBD2 matches at 11 bases. The junction had 7 bases not matched to a gene; V was cut back by 6 bases and J by 7 bases. The CDR3 has 14 residues. CDR3 amino acids: CASSQTSGVGTQYF. DNA for the CDR3: TGTGCCAGCAGCCAGACTAGCGGGGTAGGGACCCAGTACTTC.